These 28 T cell receptor beta chains came from one sample sequenced in a study of T-cell memory formation after mild COVID-19. MiXCR was run by TCRdb on the 5' RACE reads, yielding one entry per CDR3 protein. In the table there are about 360,000 distinct CDR3 sequences, 13% of which are singletons. The sequenced material came from PBMCs or a T cell subset sorted from them (not recorded which). The receptors derive from a man aged 18-30 years who had mild COVID-19 (a few samples of this study predate the infection). Cell type and time point are not known.

Here the CDR3 reads CAISDTGDYGYTF. CDR3 sequence (DNA): TGTGCCATCAGTGACACAGGTGACTATGGCTACACCTTC. The chain links TRBV10-3 to TRBJ1-2, with D tentatively TRBD1 (5 bases). Germline assignment: CDR1 ENHRY and CDR2 SYGVKD. The V end lost 3 bases, the J end lost 3 bases, and 8 bases lay between the germline ends. The CDR3 has 13 amino acids.

This clonotype was observed at least ten times. This sequence joins TRBV29-1 and TRBJ2-2, with a possible D match to TRBD1 (6 bases). The CDR3 extends over 12 amino acids. Looked up from germline, CDR1 is SQVTM and CDR2 is ANQGSEA. Trimming removed 2 bases from V and 6 bases from J, with 7 bases in between. In DNA, the CDR3 is TGCAGCGTTGAAAAGGGGGCCGGGGAGCTGTTTTTT. Translated: CSVEKGAGELFF.

This clonotype occurred many times. The junction does not match germline at one end; this may be a read error. This chain links TRBV27 with TRBJ2-4; 8 bases line up with TRBD1. CDR3 size: 15 residues. The germline CDR1 and CDR2 sequences are MNHEY and SMNVEV (reference sequence). The CDR3 here is CASSRQRDRSNGPCF. As DNA, the CDR3 is TGTGCCAGCAGCCGACAAAGGGACAGGTCAAATGGTCCGTGCTTC.

The chain recombines TRBV10-3 with TRBJ2-1; 12 bases fit TRBD2. There are 15 residues in the CDR3. V shed 5 bases and J 4 bases; nucleotides not matched to a gene: 3. Germline CDR1 reads ENHRY; CDR2 reads SYGVKD. The CDR3 DNA sequence: TGTGCCATCAGTCTAGCGGGGGGGCAGTACAATGAGCAGTTCTTC. As protein: CAISLAGGQYNEQFF.

The chain joins TRBV20-1 to TRBJ2-3; perhaps TRBD2 as D (6 bases). Trimming removed 6 bases from V and 3 bases from J, with 19 bases in between. CDR3 length equals 15 residues. The germline CDR1 and CDR2 sequences are DFQATT and SNEGSKA (reference sequence). CDR3 region: CSAPATSPRTDTQYF. Written as DNA, the CDR3 is TGCAGTGCCCCGGCCACTAGCCCCCGGACAGATACGCAGTATTTT.

The CDR3 DNA reads TGTGCCATTGGGACCAACAATGAGCAGTTCTTC. This encodes CAIGTNNEQFF. The chain uses TRBV19 and TRBJ2-1; TRBD1 or TRBD2 may be the D gene (5 bases each). V shed 10 bases and J shed 5 bases, with 9 bases lying between them. Germline lookup yields CDR1 LNHDA and CDR2 SQIVND (reference sequence). The CDR3 is 11 amino acids.

The chain uses TRBV3-1 and TRBJ2-5; D may be TRBD1 (5 bases). The CDR3 extends over 15 amino acids. Trimming stripped 0 bases from V and 1 base from J, with 9 bases between. The germline V gene has CDR1 LGHDT and CDR2 YNNKEL (reference sequence). CDR3 in amino acids: CASSQDPGFQETQYF. The DNA of the CDR3 is TGTGCCAGCAGCCAAGATCCAGGGTTCCAAGAGACCCAGTACTTC.

This clonotype was counted between two and nine times. The V call is TRBV7-2, the J call TRBJ1-6, with D maybe TRBD1 (5 bases). The CDR3 has 18 amino acids. V was pared by 1 base and J by 0 bases, with 13 bases between. From germline, CDR1 is SGHTA and CDR2 FQGNSA. The CDR3 loop is CASSLGVAGSSYNSPLHF. CDR3 sequence (DNA): TGTGCCAGCAGCTTAGGGGTGGCAGGGAGCTCCTATAATTCACCCCTCCACTTT.

V gene TRBV7-2 combines with J gene TRBJ1-4; D is unclear. Deletions cut 3 bases from V and 4 bases from J, with 9 bases between. This CDR3 is built from 14 residues. Germline V lookup: CDR1 SGHTA, CDR2 FQGNSA. The CDR3 sequence is CASSLVQLNEKLFF. Written as DNA, the CDR3 is TGTGCCAGCAGCTTGGTCCAGCTTAATGAAAAACTGTTTTTT.

This clonotype was counted many times. The chain recombines TRBV20-1 with TRBJ2-1, with 9 bases fitting TRBD1. CDR3 length: 12 residues. Looked up from germline, CDR1 is DFQATT and CDR2 is SNEGSKA (reference sequence). The junction had 5 bases not matched to a gene; V was cut back by 6 bases and J by 8 bases. CDR3 nucleotide sequence: TGCAGTGCCCGACAGGGGGTGGATGAGCAGTTCTTC. This translates into CSARQGVDEQFF.

This clonotype was picked up a small number of times. This chain links TRBV24-1 with TRBJ2-1, with 11 bases lining up with TRBD2. The CDR3 covers 17 residues. Germline V gene sequence: CDR1 KGHDR, CDR2 SFDVKD. J lost 3 bases, V lost 2 bases, and 5 bases had no gene match. The CDR3: CATSDSLTSGVYNEQFF. The CDR3 DNA follows: TGTGCCACCAGTGATTCCCTGACTAGCGGGGTCTACAATGAGCAGTTCTTC.

J is TRBJ1-2 and V is TRBV15; D gene unclear. This CDR3 spans 13 amino acids. Germline CDR1 and CDR2: LNHNV and YYDKDF (reference sequence). Trimming removed 5 bases from V and 8 bases from J, with 15 bases in between. The CDR3 sequence: CATSGRTLGGYTF. The CDR3 DNA follows: TGTGCCACCAGCGGTAGGACCCTGGGCGGCTACACCTTC.

V is TRBV12-3 or TRBV12-4 and J is TRBJ2-2; possibly TRBD2 for D (6 bases). With 7 bases removed from V and 3 bases from J, the gap between germline ends came to 15 bases. The CDR3 totals 15 residues. CDR3 DNA sequence: TGTGCCAGCACCCTCGGAGGGCTAGACACCGGGGAGCTGTTTTTT. Protein: CASTLGGLDTGELFF.

This clonotype was detected only a few times. The chain recombines TRBV7-9 with TRBJ2-4; 7 bases are shared with TRBD1. The V segment lost 5 bases and the J segment 2 bases; nucleotides outside the gene matches: 9. CDR1 and CDR2 from the germline V gene are SEHNR and FQNEAQ (reference sequence). CDR3 size: 16 residues. The CDR3 DNA reads as TGTGCCAGCAGCCACGGACAGGTCCTAACCAAAAACATTCAGTACTTC. Encoded protein: CASSHGQVLTKNIQYF.

This clonotype was counted between two and nine times. The chain is built from TRBV20-1 and TRBJ2-4, with 8 bases matching TRBD2. This CDR3 spans 17 amino acids. The germline V gene has CDR1 DFQATT and CDR2 SNEGSKA (reference sequence). The V and J ends lost 3 bases and 6 bases, in that order; junction bases with no gene match: 16. The DNA of the CDR3 is TGCAGTGCTAGCTCGGTGGCTAGCGGGCGGACGCGAAACATTCAGTACTTC. Its translation is CSASSVASGRTRNIQYF.

The gene calls are TRBV4-3 and TRBJ2-3; D perhaps matches TRBD2 (7 bases). Trimming took off 0 bases at V and 4 bases at J, with 14 bases between the two ends. Per the germline V gene, CDR1 is LGHNA and CDR2 is YSLEER. The CDR3 is made up of 16 amino acids. This CDR3 is CASSQDGRGSADTQYF. The CDR3 coding sequence is TGCGCCAGCAGCCAAGATGGGAGGGGGAGCGCAGATACGCAGTATTTT.

This clonotype was recorded at least ten times. V is TRBV29-1 and J is TRBJ2-6; TRBD1 matches 12 bases. The V and J ends lost 6 bases and 0 bases, in that order; junction bases with no gene match: 6. CDR1 is SQVTM and CDR2 is ANQGSEA in the germline V gene. The length of the CDR3 is 17 residues. Written as DNA, the CDR3 is TGCAGCGTCGCCGGGACAGGGGGCTTCTCTGGGGCCAACGTCCTGACTTTC. Its protein product is CSVAGTGGFSGANVLTF. The whole variable domain, remainder taken from reference TRBV29-1 and TRBJ2-6, is SAVISQKPSRDICQRGTSLTIQCQVDSQVTMMFWYRQQPGQSLTLIATANQGSEATYESGFVIDKFPISRPNLTFSTLTVSNMSPEDSSIYLCSVAGTGGFSGANVLTFGAGSRLTVL.

The genes are TRBV24-1 and TRBJ2-6; the D is unclear. Germline CDR1 is KGHDR and CDR2 is SFDVKD. The ends were cut back, 5 bases at V and 2 bases at J, with 12 bases in the middle. The CDR3 totals 16 residues. The CDR3 sequence: CATSVVRTPGANVLTF. In DNA form, the CDR3 reads TGTGCCACCAGTGTCGTTCGAACCCCTGGGGCCAACGTCCTGACTTTC.

This clonotype occurred a few times. The chain carries TRBV7-9 and TRBJ1-1; TRBD1 agrees at 8 bases. CDR1 SEHNR and CDR2 FQNEAQ come from the germline V gene (reference sequence). CDR3 length: 15 residues. The ends lost 1 base at V and 11 bases at J; junction bases unmatched: 12. The DNA for the CDR3 is TGTGCCAGCAGCTTAGATCAGGGGGCGGGTATTCACGCTTTCTTT. Its protein product is CASSLDQGAGIHAFF.

This clonotype has ten or more counts. The chain couples TRBV7-2 to TRBJ2-5; 8 bases are shared with TRBD2. The CDR3 is 16 residues long. V shed 5 bases and J 3 bases; nucleotides not matched to a gene: 11. The germline CDR1 and CDR2 sequences are SGHTA and FQGNSA. The CDR3 DNA is TGTGCCAGCAGCGTTATGCCGTTGCGGGGGGAAGAGACCCAGTACTTC. Translating it yields CASSVMPLRGEETQYF.

This clonotype was observed a handful of times. V and J are TRBV12-3 or TRBV12-4 and TRBJ1-6; D perhaps matches TRBD1 (5 bases). V was shortened by 0 bases and J by 6 bases, with 6 bases between the two germline ends. CDR3 size: 14 residues. CDR3 protein: CASSLAGVNSPLHF. Written as DNA, the CDR3 is TGTGCCAGCAGTTTAGCAGGGGTTAATTCACCCCTCCACTTT.

This clonotype was counted at least ten times. The chain combines TRBV7-8 with TRBJ1-6; 10 bases map to TRBD1. V was clipped by 1 base and J by 10 bases; unmatched bases: 1. This CDR3 is built from 14 residues. Germline CDR1 reads SGHVS; CDR2 reads FQNEAQ. CDR3: CASSLGGQGSPLHF. The DNA for the CDR3 is TGTGCCAGCAGCTTAGGGGGACAGGGGTCACCCCTCCACTTT. The full variable domain, completed using reference TRBV7-8 and TRBJ1-6, is GAGVSQSPRYKVAKRGQDVALRCDPISGHVSLFWYQQALGQGPEFLTYFQNEAQLDKSGLPSDRFFAERPEGSVSTLKIQRTQQEDSAVYLCASSLGGQGSPLHFGNGTRLTVT.

This clonotype was recorded a few times. CDR3 loop: CASSRDGSSYNEQFF. In DNA form, the CDR3 reads TGTGCCAGCAGTAGAGACGGAAGCTCCTACAATGAGCAGTTCTTC. This chain joins TRBV28 and TRBJ2-1, with D unresolved. This CDR3 spans 15 amino acids. V dropped 5 bases and J dropped 0 bases, with 11 bases sitting between them. Germline CDR1 reads MDHEN; CDR2 reads SYDVKM.

The rearrangement links TRBV3-1 to TRBJ2-1; D tentatively reads TRBD1 or TRBD2 (5 bases each). The ends were cut back, 4 bases at V and 5 bases at J, with 21 bases in the middle. The CDR3 runs 17 residues. Germline assignment: CDR1 LGHDT and CDR2 YNNKEL (reference sequence). Here the CDR3 DNA reads TGTGCCAGCAGCCCCTGGGGCTCTGCCCGGGATAACAATGAGCAGTTCTTC. Translated, it gives CASSPWGSARDNNEQFF.

V is TRBV5-1 and J is TRBJ2-7; possible D gene TRBD1, 5 bases. V was pared by 0 bases and J by 0 bases, with 7 bases between. Germline V lookup: CDR1 SGHRS, CDR2 YFSETQ. CDR3 length: 14 residues. The CDR3 region is CASSLATDSYEQYF. CDR3 nucleotides: TGCGCCAGCAGCTTGGCGACAGACTCCTACGAGCAGTACTTC.

This rearrangement joins TRBV29-1 to TRBJ1-1; 7 positions agree with TRBD1. The J segment lost 4 bases and the V segment lost 0 bases, leaving 5 bases of the junction unmatched. The CDR3 has 14 residues. CDR1 and CDR2 from the germline V gene are SQVTM and ANQGSEA. CDR3 residues: CSVEDIQGSTEAFF. The CDR3 coding sequence is TGCAGCGTTGAAGATATACAGGGGAGCACTGAAGCTTTCTTT.

V is TRBV6-2 or TRBV6-3 and J is TRBJ2-1, with TRBD2 matching 10 bases. The germline CDR1 and CDR2 sequences are MNHEY and SVGEGT. J was trimmed by 0 bases and V by 2 bases; bases with no gene match: 1. This CDR3 contains 16 residues. Written as DNA, the CDR3 is TGTGCCAGCAGTTACGTAGCGGGGGGCTCCTACAATGAGCAGTTCTTC. Translation: CASSYVAGGSYNEQFF.

This chain connects TRBV6-1 to TRBJ2-7; D uncertain. V shed 8 bases and J shed 1 base, with 12 bases lying between them. This CDR3 is 13 amino acids long. The germline V gene has CDR1 MNHNS and CDR2 SASEGT. CDR3: CASARTVSYEQYF. The DNA for the CDR3 is TGTGCCAGCGCCAGGACGGTGTCCTACGAGCAGTACTTC.